The T cell receptor beta chain described here comes from a study of cytotoxic CD8 clonotypes in ibrutinib-treated CLL. Study-wide background: Partial responders 24, complete 2; approximately twelve progressed and roughly 14 stayed in remission by median around 6 years.

A note on this clone: Its antigen is unknown.

Whole-study results and caveats: Shared public clonotypes were rare, and on treatment they either got smaller or stayed the same.

Trimming cost V 7 bases and J 0 bases, with 15 bases left between them. This CDR3 has 15 residues. CDR1 LNHDA and CDR2 SQIVND come from the germline V gene (reference sequence). TCRdb's table, derived via immunoSEQ multiplex PCR, lists solely in-frame clones and lacks some. The repertoire holds 200,000 to 250,000 clones, with 70% as singletons. This receptor was obtained from a human donor with chronic lymphocytic leukemia. The V gene is TRBV19, the J gene TRBJ1-2; D perhaps matches TRBD1 (6 bases). The sequencing here drew on PBMCs, taken after 12 months of ibrutinib treatment. DNA for the CDR3: TGTGCCAGTAACATGGGGGCAGGAGCTAACTATGGCTACACCTTC. Encoded protein: CASNMGAGANYGYTF.